The 27 T cell receptor beta chains below were found in one sample sequenced in a study of blood T cells in healthy people across ages. Primers used in a second PCR of roughly 6 to 11 cycles were a sample-barcoded 5' primer and a J-beta primer mix. TCRdb reprocessed the 5' RACE reads via MiXCR and lists one record per CDR3 protein. The sample records about 670,000 distinct CDR3 sequences, over 40% being singletons. Source material: blood. The receptors shown here come from a man older than 75 in good health.

The CDR3 here is CASSHEGQGSYEQYF. The CDR3 coding sequence is TGTGCCAGCAGCCACGAGGGACAGGGGTCCTACGAGCAGTACTTC. The chain has TRBV3-1 and TRBJ2-7, with 10 bases identical to TRBD1. Unmatched junction bases numbered 3, after V lost 3 bases and J lost 1 base. The CDR3 has 15 residues. CDR1 is LGHDT and CDR2 is YNNKEL in the germline V gene (reference sequence).

This rearrangement joins TRBV11-2 to TRBJ2-1; weak D call: TRBD1 (6 bases). Germline values: CDR1 SGHAT, CDR2 FQNNGV. The CDR3 spans 15 residues. V was cut by 5 bases and J by 5 bases, with 16 bases left in between. The CDR3 protein is CASSIQGLFHNEQFF. In DNA form, the CDR3 reads TGTGCCAGCAGCATTCAGGGGCTGTTCCACAATGAGCAGTTCTTC.

The gene calls are TRBV6-5 and TRBJ2-1, with D tentatively TRBD1 (6 bases). V lost 0 bases and J 6 bases, leaving 18 bases between the germline ends. Germline CDR1 reads MNHEY; CDR2 reads SVGAGI. The CDR3 has 17 amino acids. DNA for the CDR3: TGTGCCAGCAGTTACTCGAACGTGGGGGCAAAGGGCAATGAGCAGTTCTTC. This gives the protein CASSYSNVGAKGNEQFF.

Of note for this clonotype: This may be a read error: a much more frequent sequence differs by one nucleotide. In this CDR3 the conserved last residue, phenylalanine or tryptophan, is missing, so a read error is likely. The chain combines TRBV4-2 with TRBJ2-1; 12 bases fit TRBD2. Germline CDR1 LGHNA, CDR2 YNFKEQ. The ends lost 0 bases at V and 4 bases at J; junction bases unmatched: 4. This CDR3 has 17 residues. CDR3 residues: CASSQEALAGGYNEQFL. The CDR3 DNA reads TGTGCCAGCAGCCAAGAAGCACTAGCGGGGGGTTACAATGAGCAGTTCCTC.

This sequence joins TRBV11-2 and TRBJ1-3; D gene unclear. Germline lookup yields CDR1 SGHAT and CDR2 FQNNGV. V lost 3 bases and J lost 9, with 6 bases in between. The CDR3 is made up of 11 amino acids. The CDR3 spells CASSFGGTIYF. The CDR3 DNA reads TGTGCCAGCAGCTTTGGAGGCACCATATATTTT.

The rearrangement joins TRBV7-9 to TRBJ1-2; 7 bases align to TRBD1. Germline CDR1 is SEHNR and CDR2 is FQNEAQ (reference sequence). This CDR3 is 14 amino acids long. The V and J ends lost 5 bases and 3 bases, in that order; junction bases with no gene match: 6. The CDR3 nucleotides are TGTGCCAGCAGCCGACAGGGTTCTCACTATGGCTACACCTTC. As protein: CASSRQGSHYGYTF.

This clonotype has a single count. The chain has TRBV6-2 or TRBV6-3 and TRBJ1-1; D might be TRBD1 (5 bases). Germline CDR1 is MNHEY and CDR2 is SVGEGT. This CDR3 contains 16 residues. V shed 0 bases and J shed 0 bases, with 11 bases lying between them. The CDR3 DNA sequence: TGTGCCAGCAGTTACTCGTGGGGGACCATGAACACTGAAGCTTTCTTT. It yields the protein CASSYSWGTMNTEAFF.

This chain connects TRBV5-6 to TRBJ2-5; 9 positions agree with TRBD2. V shed 0 bases and J 2 bases; nucleotides not matched to a gene: 11. Germline values: CDR1 SGHDT, CDR2 YYEEEE. This CDR3 spans 18 amino acids. The CDR3 region has the DNA TGTGCCAGCAGCTTGGCCTTTCCTAGCGGGAACCAACAAGAGACCCAGTACTTC. Its protein product is CASSLAFPSGNQQETQYF.

This clonotype was detected only a few times. The rearrangement uses TRBV20-1 and TRBJ2-1; possible D gene TRBD1, 6 bases. The V end was cut by 4 bases, the J end by 4 bases, with 11 bases between. The CDR3 runs to 13 residues. Per germline, CDR1 DFQATT and CDR2 SNEGSKA (reference sequence). The CDR3 sequence is CSANPGQYNEQFF. The CDR3 nucleotides read TGCAGTGCTAACCCTGGACAGTACAATGAGCAGTTCTTC.

This clonotype was seen more than once but under ten times. The chain is built from TRBV7-3 and TRBJ2-5, with 8 nucleotides matching TRBD2. The CDR3 totals 13 residues. Germline loops: CDR1 SGHTA, CDR2 FQGTGA. V was clipped by 4 bases and J by 5 bases; unmatched bases: 3. CDR3 sequence: CASSSGGPETQYF. The DNA for the CDR3 is TGTGCCAGCAGCTCGGGGGGGCCGGAGACCCAGTACTTC. Filled out from reference TRBV7-3 and TRBJ2-5, the complete variable domain reads GAGVSQTPSNKVTEKGKYVELRCDPISGHTALYWYRQSLGQGPEFLIYFQGTGAADDSGLPNDRFFAVRPEGSVSTLKIQRTERGDSAVYLCASSSGGPETQYFGPGTRLLVL.

This clonotype showed up many times. The chain joins TRBV7-2 to TRBJ2-7; D is unresolved. Germline V lookup: CDR1 SGHTA, CDR2 FQGNSA. This CDR3 is 12 amino acids long. V lost 3 bases and J lost 0, with 3 bases in between. For the CDR3, the DNA is TGTGCCAGCAGCTTTGACTCCTACGAGCAGTACTTC. Translating it yields CASSFDSYEQYF. Looking up the rest from reference TRBV7-2 and TRBJ2-7 gives the full variable domain: GAGVSQSPSNKVTEKGKDVELRCDPISGHTALYWYRQSLGQGLEFLIYFQGNSAPDKSGLPSDRFSAERTGGSVSTLTIQRTQQEDSAVYLCASSFDSYEQYFGPGTRLTVT.

This clonotype has just a few counts. The gene calls are TRBV6-2 or TRBV6-3 and TRBJ2-5; D is unresolved. The CDR3 has 15 amino acids. V lost 7 bases and J 5 bases, leaving 20 bases between the germline ends. Germline V gives CDR1 MNHEY, CDR2 SVGEGT. In DNA form, the CDR3 reads TGTGCCAGCACTCCCAACCGGATCCCCCGGGAGACCCAGTACTTC. Translated, it gives CASTPNRIPRETQYF.

This clonotype was seen at least ten times. The chain links TRBV7-9 to TRBJ2-1; D may match TRBD1 or TRBD2 (5 bases each). The CDR3 consists of 15 residues. Trimming took off 4 bases at V and 3 bases at J, with 13 bases between the two ends. Germline V CDR1 and CDR2: SEHNR, FQNEAQ (reference sequence). The CDR3 region is CASSSSGRSYNEQFF. CDR3 nucleotides: TGTGCCAGCAGCTCATCGGGACGGAGCTACAATGAGCAGTTCTTC.

The J gene is TRBJ2-7, the V gene TRBV6-6, with 7 bases fitting TRBD1. Germline CDR1 and CDR2: MNHNY and SVGAGI (reference sequence). Trimming cost V 7 bases and J 0 bases; bases outside gene matches: 6. The CDR3 spans 14 residues. CDR3 amino acids: CASTRDSSSYEQYF. The CDR3 DNA reads TGTGCCAGCACTAGGGACAGTAGCTCCTACGAGCAGTACTTC.

The genes are TRBV5-4 and TRBJ2-5; 10 bases are a match to TRBD2. Germline V lookup: CDR1 SGHNT, CDR2 YYREEE (reference sequence). This CDR3 is 16 amino acids long. J lost 4 bases, V lost 0 bases, and 6 bases had no gene match. The CDR3 protein is CASSLAAGGPRETQYF. The CDR3 region has the DNA TGTGCCAGCAGCTTGGCAGCGGGAGGGCCTCGAGAGACCCAGTACTTC.

About this clonotype: Germline is not matched at one junction end, which may reflect a read error. V is TRBV7-9 and J is TRBJ2-5; possible D gene TRBD1, 6 bases. The CDR3 spans 15 residues. CDR1 and CDR2 from the germline V gene are SEHNR and FQNEAQ (reference sequence). The CDR3 reads CAGSLGAGVSETQYF. The CDR3 nucleotides are TGTGCCGGCAGCTTAGGAGCAGGGGTGAGCGAGACCCAGTACTTC.

The sample holds a few counts of this clonotype. CDR3 in amino acids: CASSRRDRENIQYF. The CDR3 coding sequence is TGTGCCAGCAGCCGTCGGGACAGGGAGAACATTCAGTACTTC. The chain employs TRBV7-2 and TRBJ2-4, with 9 bases fitting TRBD1. V dropped 5 bases and J dropped 7; count of bases not matched to a gene: 6. The CDR3 has 14 amino acids. Per the germline V gene, CDR1 is SGHTA and CDR2 is FQGNSA.

As to this clonotype: The junction differs from germline at one of its ends, possibly a read error. This chain joins TRBV12-3 or TRBV12-4 and TRBJ2-4, with D maybe TRBD2 (5 bases). The J call may be faulty, since TRBJ2-7 better matches the DNA end. The CDR3 runs 15 residues. CDR3 sequence (DNA): TGTGCCGGCAGTTCTAGTCGTCGGGGATTGGGCGAGCAGTACTTC. This encodes CAGSSSRRGLGEQYF.

The V call is TRBV28, the J call TRBJ1-5; D call uncertain. With 5 bases removed from V and 4 bases from J, the gap between germline ends came to 15 bases. The germline gives CDR1 MDHEN, CDR2 SYDVKM. This CDR3 contains 15 residues. CDR3 coding DNA: TGTGCCAGCAGTACCCGAACCTCTACGAATCAGCCCCAGCATTTT. It codes for CASSTRTSTNQPQHF.

The rearrangement uses TRBV10-3 and TRBJ2-7; D remains unclear. The CDR3 spans 13 residues. Trimming cost V 0 bases and J 2 bases, with 5 bases left between them. Germline V gene sequence: CDR1 ENHRY, CDR2 SYGVKD. CDR3 sequence: CAISESIAYEQYF. As DNA, the CDR3 is TGTGCCATCAGTGAGTCCATAGCCTACGAGCAGTACTTC.

This clonotype was observed at least ten times. The V call is TRBV7-2, the J call TRBJ2-1; D is undetermined. The CDR3 extends over 12 amino acids. Trimming took 5 bases from V and 2 from J, leaving 4 bases between them. Germline V lookup: CDR1 SGHTA, CDR2 FQGNSA. The CDR3 spells CASSVTYNEQFF. The CDR3 nucleotides are TGTGCCAGCAGCGTAACCTACAATGAGCAGTTCTTC.

This chain uses TRBV12-3 or TRBV12-4 with TRBJ2-1, with D maybe TRBD2 (5 bases). V dropped 2 bases and J dropped 8 bases, with 19 bases sitting between them. The CDR3 is 16 residues long. CDR3 sequence: CASSLITGMGIDEQFF. The CDR3 coding sequence is TGTGCCAGCAGTTTAATAACGGGAATGGGGATAGATGAGCAGTTCTTC.

CDR3 region: CATSREAGITDTQYF. The CDR3 DNA reads as TGTGCCACCAGCAGAGAGGCGGGGATCACAGATACGCAGTATTTT. V gene TRBV15 combines with J gene TRBJ2-3; maybe TRBD2 (6 bases). The germline V gene encodes CDR1 LNHNV and CDR2 YYDKDF (reference sequence). There are 15 residues in the CDR3. Deletions cut 0 bases from V and 2 bases from J, with 9 bases between. Based on the CDR3 plus reference TRBV15 and TRBJ2-3, the full variable domain is DAMVIQNPRYQVTQFGKPVTLSCSQTLNHNVMYWYQQKSSQAPKLLFHYYDKDFNNEADTPDNFQSRRPNTSFCFLDIRSPGLGDTAMYLCATSREAGITDTQYFGPGTRLTVL.

In its sample, this clonotype was seen many times. This rearrangement joins TRBV12-3 or TRBV12-4 to TRBJ1-1; unclear D gene. V shed 3 bases and J shed 1 base, with 6 bases lying between them. The CDR3 totals 13 residues. DNA for the CDR3: TGTGCCAGCAGTTTGCGCGCGAACACTGAAGCTTTCTTT. As protein: CASSLRANTEAFF.

This chain connects TRBV3-1 to TRBJ2-6; D is ambiguous. V was pared by 5 bases and J by 5 bases, with 16 bases between. Per the germline V gene, CDR1 is LGHDT and CDR2 is YNNKEL (reference sequence). The CDR3 totals 16 residues. The CDR3 bases are TGTGCCAGCAGCTTCCGTGACCGACCTAGGGCCAACGTCCTGACTTTC. Translated: CASSFRDRPRANVLTF.

A word on this clonotype: An end of the junction differs from the germline gene, which may be a read error. V and J are TRBV5-1 and TRBJ1-5; TRBD1 matches at 9 bases. The CDR3 runs to 16 residues. The germline gives CDR1 SGHRS, CDR2 YFSETQ. The chain's CDR3 is CANSPGGTGNNQPQHF. The CDR3 bases are TGCGCCAACAGCCCTGGGGGGACAGGGAACAATCAGCCCCAGCATTTT.

CDR3 sequence: CASSPDNGYEKLFF. CDR3 nucleotides: TGTGCCAGCAGCCCGGACAACGGGTATGAAAAACTGTTTTTT. The rearrangement uses TRBV7-2 and TRBJ1-4, with D tentatively TRBD1 (5 bases). This CDR3 is built from 14 residues. Trimming took 5 bases from V and 6 from J, leaving 13 bases between them. Germline-derived CDR1 and CDR2 are SGHTA and FQGNSA. Using reference TRBV7-2 and TRBJ1-4 for the parts outside the CDR3, the full variable domain is GAGVSQSPSNKVTEKGKDVELRCDPISGHTALYWYRQSLGQGLEFLIYFQGNSAPDKSGLPSDRFSAERTGGSVSTLTIQRTQQEDSAVYLCASSPDNGYEKLFFGSGTQLSVL.